A single sample gave rise to the 9 T cell receptor beta chains below, sequenced in a study of molecular identifiers for immune sequencing clone quantification. Each CDR3 protein gets one entry after TCRdb re-called the PCR reads with MiXCR. The sample contains 45,000 to 55,000 distinct CDR3 sequences, roughly 36% of which appear only once. Sample: naive CD8+ T cells from blood, with Jurkat cell RNA spiked in. Subset reported: FACS-sorted CD8+CD4-CCR7+CD45RA+ naive T cells. The receptor set was obtained from a human donor in good health. Some libraries in this study had Jurkat cell RNA spiked in.

As for this clonotype: A much larger clone differs by one base, so this may be a read error. The gene calls are TRBV6-5 and TRBJ2-3; 14 bases fit TRBD2. The V gene's germline CDR1 is MNHEY and CDR2 SVGAGI. The CDR3 runs 16 residues. The CDR3 DNA follows: TGTGCCATACAAAAGGGACTAGCGGGAGTGTCGGATACGCAGTGTTTT. This encodes CAIQKGLAGVSDTQCF.

At least ten counts were recorded for this clonotype. V and J are TRBV29-1 and TRBJ2-1; D is unresolved. Trimming cost V 7 bases and J 7 bases, with 8 bases left between them. This CDR3 is built from 10 residues. Germline CDR1 and CDR2: SQVTM and ANQGSEA. The CDR3 region is CSAIGNEQFF. CDR3 DNA: TGCAGCGCTATTGGGAATGAGCAGTTCTTC.

About this clonotype: This may stem from a read error, because a much larger clone lies one nucleotide away. The chain employs TRBV5-3 and TRBJ2-5, with 11 bases fitting TRBD2. TRBV5-3 is annotated as an ORF whose role is uncertain. This CDR3 is 15 amino acids long. For the CDR3, the DNA is TGTGCCAGCAGCTTACTAGCGGGAGACCAAGCGACCCAGTACTTC. It codes for CASSLLAGDQATQYF.

Ten or more counts support this clonotype. The chain has TRBV9 and TRBJ1-1; D unclear. Looked up from germline, CDR1 is SGDLS and CDR2 is YYNGEE. V was pared by 3 bases and J by 1 base, with 10 bases between. The CDR3 has 14 amino acids. CDR3 coding DNA: TGTGCCAGCAGCGGTGAGCCGGAGAACACTGAAGCTTTCTTT. Its translation is CASSGEPENTEAFF.

As regards this clonotype: A much larger clone lies one base from this, so it may be a read error. The genes are TRBV2 and TRBJ2-7, with TRBD1 matching over 7 bases. V lost 3 bases and J lost 7; bases outside the gene matches: 15. The CDR3 length is 16 residues. CDR1 is SNHLY, CDR2 FYNNEI, per germline. This CDR3 is CASSELTGRSPREQYF. The CDR3 DNA reads as TGTGCCAGCAGTGAGCTGACAGGGCGGTCCCCCCGTGAGCAGTACTTC.

The V call is TRBV3-1, the J call TRBJ2-7; D not resolved. The CDR3 runs 15 residues. Germline values: CDR1 LGHDT, CDR2 YNNKEL (reference sequence). The ends were cut back, 5 bases at V and 3 bases at J, with 17 bases in the middle. CDR3 nucleotides: TGTGCCAGCAGCGCTCCCTGGGCGGCAGTCTACGAGCAGTACTTC. Translating gives CASSAPWAAVYEQYF.

A word on this clonotype: This sequence may be a read error, since a much larger clone differs from it by one base. The J gene is TRBJ2-2, the V gene TRBV20-1, with D unclear. CDR1 and CDR2 from the germline V gene are DFQATT and SNEGSKA (reference sequence). With 1 base removed from V and 1 base from J, the gap between germline ends came to 4 bases. CDR3 length: 13 amino acids. The CDR3, as DNA: TGCAGTGCTAGAGGACGGAACACCGGGGAGCTGTTTTTT. It is translated as CSARGRNTGELFF.

This clonotype appeared a few times. The chain employs TRBV10-3 and TRBJ2-4; maybe TRBD2 (5 bases). CDR1 and CDR2 (germline): ENHRY, SYGVKD. The CDR3 length is 13 residues. The germline V and J ends were trimmed by 5 bases and 8 bases, with 13 bases remaining between them. CDR3 amino acids: CAISPSPGDIQYF. In DNA, the CDR3 is TGTGCCATCAGTCCCAGCCCCGGGGACATTCAGTACTTC.

Note on this clonotype: This may stem from a read error, because a much larger clone lies one nucleotide away. The CDR3 end shows no conserved phenylalanine or tryptophan, and so a read error is likely. The chain links TRBV12-3 or TRBV12-4 to TRBJ1-5; 10 bases are a match to TRBD1. V lost 7 bases and J lost 7; bases outside the gene matches: 4. CDR3 length: 13 residues. The chain's CDR3 is CASTWTGGQPQHS. For the CDR3, the DNA is TGTGCCAGCACCTGGACAGGGGGGCAGCCCCAGCATTCT.